This entry is about one T cell receptor (beta chain). Per the original methods: The assay estimated nucleated cells by amplifying reference gene primers. Profiling relied on immunoSEQ multiplex PCR, and the TCRdb table lists in-frame clones only, not all of them. That table is the source of V, J and clone size, and D and trimming were worked out from the DNA. The profile shows under 95,000 clones, more than 65% of them singletons. These data belong to a study of blood T cell repertoires in COVID-19. Study-wide background: Nucleic acid was either cDNA or gDNA, and it came from T cells, B-cell-depleted T cells, or PBMCs.

Trimming at V came to 1 base and at J to 15 bases, leaving 5 bases not matched to a gene. CDR3 length: 12 residues. CDR1 and CDR2 from the germline V gene are SGHAT and FQNNGV. Sequenced input: peripheral blood. The receptor's source is a man aged 45-60 years with acute or convalescent COVID-19. The chain couples TRBV11-2 to TRBJ2-1, with TRBD2 matching over 8 bases. CDR3 loop: CASSLARTSSFF. The CDR3 DNA reads as TGTGCCAGCAGCTTAGCCAGGACTAGCTCGTTCTTC. Filled out from reference TRBV11-2 and TRBJ2-1, the complete variable domain reads EAGVAQSPRYKIIEKRQSVAFWCNPISGHATLYWYQQILGQGPKLLIQFQNNGVVDDSQLPKDRFSAERLKGVDSTLKIQPAKLEDSAVYLCASSLARTSSFFGPGTRLTVL.